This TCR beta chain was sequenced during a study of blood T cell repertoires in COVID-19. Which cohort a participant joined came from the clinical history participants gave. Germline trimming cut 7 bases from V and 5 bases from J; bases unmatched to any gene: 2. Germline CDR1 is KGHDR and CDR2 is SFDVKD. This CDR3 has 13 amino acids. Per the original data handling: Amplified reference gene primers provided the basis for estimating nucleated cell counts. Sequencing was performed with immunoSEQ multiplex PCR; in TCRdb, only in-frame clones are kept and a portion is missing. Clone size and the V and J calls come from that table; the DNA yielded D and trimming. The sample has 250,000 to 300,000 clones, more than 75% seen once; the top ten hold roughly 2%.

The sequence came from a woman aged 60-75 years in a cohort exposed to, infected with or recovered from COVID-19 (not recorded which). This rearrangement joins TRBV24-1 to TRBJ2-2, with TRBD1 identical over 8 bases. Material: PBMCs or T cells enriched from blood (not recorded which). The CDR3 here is CATRQGGTGELFF. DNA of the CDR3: TGTGCCACCAGACAGGGGGGTACCGGGGAGCTGTTTTTT.